This T cell receptor (beta chain) was documented in a study of T cell responses to AZD1222 COVID-19 vaccine. CDR3 length: 14 residues. Germline V gives CDR1 KGHDR, CDR2 SFDVKD. The trim removed 5 bases at V and 10 bases at J, leaving 9 bases unmatched. Study findings and constraints: Nearly half of spike-specific TCRs reportedly target unmutated variant regions. Donors in the cohort were predominantly white British and more often female, and clonal diversity was possibly underestimated. Regions 160-218 and 743-854 dominated among vaccine-associated CD4 TCRs spanning spike. The study identified only six AZD1222 recipients as seropositive at baseline.

About this clone itself: Its specificity is not known.

The data were produced by immunoSEQ multiplex PCR, yet TCRdb's version contains in-frame clones alone and is incomplete. The repertoire holds some 110,000 clones, with about 87% as singletons. Material: peripheral blood, obtained on day 0 of AZD1222 vaccination. V and J are TRBV24-1 and TRBJ1-2, with 10 positions matching TRBD1. The source of this sequence is an adult in good health. The CDR3 loop is CATSGGAGTGDYTF. In DNA, the CDR3 is TGTGCCACCAGTGGTGGGGCCGGGACAGGGGACTACACCTTC.